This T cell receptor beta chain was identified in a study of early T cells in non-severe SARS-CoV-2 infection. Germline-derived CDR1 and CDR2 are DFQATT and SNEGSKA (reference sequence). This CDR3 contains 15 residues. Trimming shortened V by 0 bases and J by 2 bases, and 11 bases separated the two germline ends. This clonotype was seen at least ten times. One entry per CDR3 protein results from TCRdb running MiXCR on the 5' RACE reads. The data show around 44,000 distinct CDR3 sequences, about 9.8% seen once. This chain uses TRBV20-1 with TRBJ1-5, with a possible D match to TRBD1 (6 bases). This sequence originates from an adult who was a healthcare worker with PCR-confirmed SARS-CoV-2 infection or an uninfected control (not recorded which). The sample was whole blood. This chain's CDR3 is CSARDRGGGNQPQHF. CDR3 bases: TGCAGTGCTAGAGACAGGGGAGGCGGCAATCAGCCCCAGCATTTT.